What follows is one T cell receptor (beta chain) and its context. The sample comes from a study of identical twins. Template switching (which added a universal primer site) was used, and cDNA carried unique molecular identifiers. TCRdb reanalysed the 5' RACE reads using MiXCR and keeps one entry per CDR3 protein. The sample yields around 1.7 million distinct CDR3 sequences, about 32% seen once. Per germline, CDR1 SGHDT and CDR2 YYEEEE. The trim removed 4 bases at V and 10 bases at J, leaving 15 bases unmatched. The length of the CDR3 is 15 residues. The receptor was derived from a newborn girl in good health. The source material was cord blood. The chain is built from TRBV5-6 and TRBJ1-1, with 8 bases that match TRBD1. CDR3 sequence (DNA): TGTGCCAGCAGCGAGACAGGGGAGGGGGTTTTTGGAGCTTTCTTT. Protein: CASSETGEGVFGAFF.